A selection of T cell receptor beta chains follows, all from one sample in a study of blood T cells in healthy people across ages. A single record per CDR3 protein comes from TCRdb applying MiXCR to the 5' RACE reads. The sample holds 800,000 to 900,000 distinct CDR3 sequences, roughly 60% seen once. The sequenced sample consisted of blood. The receptors were sampled from a man in his thirties or forties in good health. Both conserved end residues are part of each CDR3. The order of the fields is clone size, V gene, CDR3 protein. The size of a clone is reported for some rows only, either as once, few or many, or as a class for expanded clones.

clone_size: NA
v_call: TRBV3-1
cdr3_aa: CASSHPTSGVTRTQYF

clone_size: few
v_call: TRBV6-2/TRBV6-3
cdr3_aa: CASRELAAFNEQFF

clone_size: few
v_call: TRBV7-2
cdr3_aa: CASSLSPSTDTQYF

clone_size: NA
v_call: TRBV6-6
cdr3_aa: CASSYREGSSYEQYF

clone_size: NA
v_call: TRBV6-2/TRBV6-3
cdr3_aa: CASRATRGQPQHF

clone_size: NA
v_call: TRBV4-2
cdr3_aa: CASSQGESYGQYF

clone_size: NA
v_call: TRBV20-1
cdr3_aa: CSARGTAETQYF

clone_size: once
v_call: TRBV3-1
cdr3_aa: CASSQGWGRGTGEQYF

clone_size: few
v_call: TRBV9
cdr3_aa: CASSVDTGLRTQYF

clone_size: few
v_call: TRBV4-2
cdr3_aa: CASSLDRVNRYGYTF

clone_size: few
v_call: TRBV12-3/TRBV12-4
cdr3_aa: CASNRWGSGANVLTF

clone_size: many
v_call: TRBV2
cdr3_aa: CASSGAAGPQPQHF

clone_size: NA
v_call: TRBV6-4
cdr3_aa: CASSSGGGVGVEQFF

clone_size: NA
v_call: TRBV3-1
cdr3_aa: CASSHQREIRNEQFF

clone_size: NA
v_call: TRBV5-6
cdr3_aa: CASSLQSTALAKNIQYF

clone_size: NA
v_call: TRBV7-2
cdr3_aa: CASSRDNLRTDTQYF